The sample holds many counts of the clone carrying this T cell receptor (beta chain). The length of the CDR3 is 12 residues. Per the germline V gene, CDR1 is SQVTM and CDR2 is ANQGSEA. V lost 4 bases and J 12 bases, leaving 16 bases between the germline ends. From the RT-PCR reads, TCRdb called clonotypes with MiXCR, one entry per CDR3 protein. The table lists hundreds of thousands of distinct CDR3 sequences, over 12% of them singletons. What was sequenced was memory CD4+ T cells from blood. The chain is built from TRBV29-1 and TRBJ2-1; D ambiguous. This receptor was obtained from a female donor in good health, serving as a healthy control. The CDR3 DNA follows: TGCAGCGTTGGCAGCCCAGCCGGTGGGCAGTTCTTC. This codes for CSVGSPAGGQFF.